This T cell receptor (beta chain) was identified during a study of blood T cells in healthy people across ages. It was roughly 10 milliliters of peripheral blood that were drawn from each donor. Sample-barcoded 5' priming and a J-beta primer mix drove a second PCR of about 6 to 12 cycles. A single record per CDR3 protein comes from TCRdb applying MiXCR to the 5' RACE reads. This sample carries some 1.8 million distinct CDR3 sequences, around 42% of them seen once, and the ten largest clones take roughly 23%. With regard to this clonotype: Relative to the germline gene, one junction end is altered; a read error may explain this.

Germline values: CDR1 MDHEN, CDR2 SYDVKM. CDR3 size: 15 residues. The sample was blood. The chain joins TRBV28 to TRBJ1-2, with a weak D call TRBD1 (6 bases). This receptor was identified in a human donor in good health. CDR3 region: CAGSLPGANFYGYTF. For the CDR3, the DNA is TGTGCCGGCAGTTTACCAGGGGCCAATTTCTATGGCTACACCTTC.